A single sample gave rise to the 9 T cell receptor beta chains below, sequenced in a study of response to subunit inactivated influenza vaccine. TCRdb independently ran MiXCR on the RT-PCR reads; one entry per CDR3 protein. The table has around 600,000 distinct CDR3 sequences, roughly 12% seen once. The same sample was also studied in work on T cells expressing NK-cell markers. That publication notes: Libraries used 5'RACE template switching adding universal primer site and UMIs.

Material: PBMCs from blood, obtained on the day of vaccination. These receptors all stem from a man in his forties or fifties who received an inactivated influenza vaccine.

The gene calls are TRBV6-2 or TRBV6-3 and TRBJ2-7; no reliable D call. V was cut by 8 bases and J by 2 bases, with 7 bases left in between. This CDR3 has 11 amino acids. Germline loops: CDR1 MNHEY, CDR2 SVGEGT. CDR3 loop: CASEDPYEQYF. The CDR3 DNA follows: TGTGCCAGCGAGGATCCCTACGAGCAGTACTTC.

This clonotype was seen many times. The J gene is TRBJ1-2, the V gene TRBV4-2; 10 bases map to TRBD1. Germline CDR1 and CDR2: LGHNA and YNFKEQ. CDR3 length equals 16 residues. Trimming took 0 bases from V and 4 from J; bases not matched to a gene: 5. The CDR3 bases are TGTGCCAGCAGCCAAGATGGGACAGGGGCGAGCTATGGCTACACCTTC. Its protein product is CASSQDGTGASYGYTF.

This chain connects TRBV13 to TRBJ1-1; the D is unclear. V was trimmed by 5 bases and J by 6 bases, leaving 16 bases between them. The CDR3 is made up of 14 amino acids. CDR1 is PRHDT and CDR2 is FYEKMQ in the germline V gene (reference sequence). DNA of the CDR3: TGTGCCAGCAGCCCGCGACGGGGTTGGGCTGAAGCTTTCTTT. Its protein product is CASSPRRGWAEAFF. The full variable domain, in which reference TRBV13 and TRBJ1-1 provide the parts outside the CDR3, is AAGVIQSPRHLIKEKRETATLKCYPIPRHDTVYWYQQGPGQDPQFLISFYEKMQSDKGSIPDRFSAQQFSDYHSELNMSSLELGDSALYFCASSPRRGWAEAFFGQGTRLTVV.

This clonotype has just a few counts. This chain links TRBV10-3 with TRBJ2-7, with D possibly matching TRBD1 (6 bases). There are 12 residues in the CDR3. The germline V and J ends were trimmed by 10 bases and 3 bases, with 13 bases remaining between them. Germline V gene lookup returns CDR1 ENHRY and CDR2 SYGVKD. The CDR3 DNA sequence: TGTGCCACTCGACAGGACAGCTACGAGCAGTACTTC. Its translation: CATRQDSYEQYF.

V gene TRBV6-1 combines with J gene TRBJ2-3; D perhaps matches TRBD2 (6 bases). The CDR3 extends over 14 amino acids. From germline, CDR1 is MNHNS and CDR2 SASEGT. With 8 bases removed from V and 4 bases from J, the gap between germline ends came to 16 bases. The DNA of the CDR3 is TGTGCCAGCTCGACCGGGGGTTGGGCAGATACGCAGTATTTT. It codes for CASSTGGWADTQYF.

CDR3 in amino acids: CASSLGNTYEQYF. The CDR3 nucleotides are TGTGCCAGCAGTCTCGGGAATACCTACGAGCAGTACTTC. This rearrangement joins TRBV27 to TRBJ2-7; possible D gene TRBD2, 5 bases. CDR3 size: 13 residues. CDR1 is MNHEY, CDR2 SMNVEV, per germline (reference sequence). V was clipped by 5 bases and J by 2 bases, with 10 bases between them.

The chain is built from TRBV7-8 and TRBJ2-1; D not resolved. This CDR3 region has 17 residues. CDR1 is SGHVS, CDR2 FQNEAQ, per germline. Deletions cut 3 bases from V and 3 bases from J, with 18 bases between. The CDR3 spells CASSFRRTARSYNEQFF. DNA for the CDR3: TGTGCCAGCAGCTTTCGAAGGACGGCTAGAAGCTACAATGAGCAGTTCTTC.

The sample holds a few counts of this clonotype. This chain connects TRBV2 to TRBJ2-5; no reliable D call. The germline V gene has CDR1 SNHLY and CDR2 FYNNEI. V was trimmed by 4 bases and J by 4 bases, leaving 10 bases between them. The CDR3 contains 13 residues. Here the CDR3 DNA reads TGTGCCAGCAGTGTAATAGGGCGAGAGACCCAGTACTTC. Amino acid sequence: CASSVIGRETQYF.

This CDR3 reads CASNQGTSTDTQYF. The DNA of the CDR3 is TGTGCCAGCAACCAGGGGACGAGCACAGATACGCAGTATTTT. The V call is TRBV2, the J call TRBJ2-3, with a tentative D call TRBD1 (6 bases). The V gene's germline CDR1 is SNHLY and CDR2 FYNNEI. There are 14 residues in the CDR3. Trimming shortened V by 7 bases and J by 0 bases, and 11 bases separated the two germline ends.